This T cell receptor (beta chain) was identified during a study of shared clonotypes between healthy human individuals. Study-wide context: Each donor's CD8 memory used one plate, CD8 naive two, each CD4 subset three. General observations from the study: Sharing across a few donors was seen in around 5% of naive CD4 clonotypes.

The CDR3 extends over 15 amino acids. V was shortened by 7 bases and J by 0 bases, with 17 bases between the two germline ends. Germline CDR1 and CDR2: SQVTM and ANQGSEA. This clone occurred once. Its matching antigen is unknown. Deep-level settings were used for running the assay. Clones were read by immunoSEQ multiplex PCR, and TCRdb kept only the in-frame ones, dropping some. The table has roughly 600,000 clones, roughly 98% seen once. CD45RO-negative, CCR7-selected cells formed the naive CD8 fraction, which excluded terminally differentiated effector memory CD45RA+ cells. The receptor was derived from a man aged 30 to 39 in good health. The sample consisted of naive CD8+ T cells sorted from blood. V and J are TRBV29-1 and TRBJ2-3, with a weak D call TRBD2 (6 bases). DNA of the CDR3: TGCAGCGCCCGGGGGTGGAAGGGTAGCACAGATACGCAGTATTTT. Protein: CSARGWKGSTDTQYF.